This TCR beta chain was documented in a study of T cells in Graves' hyperthyroidism and ophthalmopathy. From RNA transcripts, TCR beta CDR3 regions were amplified. Carried out on the TCR CDR3, a first-round RT-PCR used the HTBI primer set. TCRdb passed the multiplex PCR reads through MiXCR, listing each CDR3 protein once. Of around 690,000 distinct CDR3 sequences in the sample, around 15% were seen once. This clonotype was picked up many times. Trimming removed 3 bases at V and 0 bases at J, with 6 bases between. The germline V gene encodes CDR1 LGHDT and CDR2 YNNKEL (reference sequence). The CDR3 sequence is 13 residues long. These patients, aged 18 to 65, had recently diagnosed hyperthyroidism lasting under 2 months. Not enrolled were patients with uncontrolled infection, other autoimmune disease, pregnancy or lactation. Diagnosis relied on clinical symptoms, serum thyroxine and TRAb, thyroid ultrasound and orbital computed tomography. 10 ml of fresh peripheral blood supplied the PBMCs.

The material sequenced was blood. The origin of this receptor is a man between 50 and 59 years old with Graves' hyperthyroidism. This chain uses TRBV3-1 with TRBJ2-7; D is undetermined. The CDR3 region is CASSQVNSYEQYF. The CDR3 DNA reads as TGTGCCAGCAGCCAGGTAAACTCCTACGAGCAGTACTTC.